This TCR beta chain comes out of a study of blood T cell repertoires in COVID-19. Background on the study: Samples taken during acute and convalescent COVID-19 were collected in the United States, Italy and Spain. T cells, B-cell-depleted T cells, or PBMCs supplied cDNA or gDNA.

V was cut by 6 bases and J by 3 bases, with 5 bases left in between. The CDR3 extends over 11 amino acids. Germline loops: CDR1 MNHEY, CDR2 SMNVEV (reference sequence). Data came from immunoSEQ multiplex PCR; TCRdb stores just in-frame clones and leaves some out. The sample records about 20,000 clones, about 85% being singletons. This clone is classed as medium-sized (0.01 to 0.1%). Sequencing was done on a sample of peripheral blood. The chain has TRBV27 and TRBJ1-1, with unresolved D. This clonotype originated in a human donor with active COVID-19. The donor label of this sample is uncertain. CDR3 residues: CASRSDTEAFF. In DNA, the CDR3 is TGTGCCAGCAGATCCGACACTGAAGCTTTCTTT.